A single sample gave rise to the 8 T cell receptor beta chains below, sequenced in a study of early T cells in non-severe SARS-CoV-2 infection. MiXCR, run by TCRdb on the 5' RACE reads, gives a single entry per CDR3 protein. The sample contains 54,000 or so distinct CDR3 sequences, about 12% of which appear only once. Material for sequencing was whole blood. These receptors were collected from an adult who was a healthcare worker with PCR-confirmed SARS-CoV-2 infection or an uninfected control (not recorded which).

Ten or more counts support this clonotype. This rearrangement joins TRBV29-1 to TRBJ2-1; D unclear. The germline V gene encodes CDR1 SQVTM and CDR2 ANQGSEA. This CDR3 comprises 14 residues. V was trimmed by 7 bases and J by 5 bases, leaving 18 bases between them. This CDR3 reads CSATVQAIDNEQFF. The CDR3 nucleotides read TGCAGCGCCACCGTGCAGGCCATCGACAATGAGCAGTTCTTC.

The sample holds many counts of this clonotype. The J gene is TRBJ1-6, the V gene TRBV7-3, with TRBD1 identical over 7 bases. The V and J ends lost 0 bases and 9 bases, in that order; junction bases with no gene match: 5. The germline V gene has CDR1 SGHTA and CDR2 FQGTGA. The CDR3 is made up of 15 amino acids. The DNA of the CDR3 is TGTGCCAGCAGCTTAACCGGCAGGGGGAGTTCACCCCTCCACTTT. Translation: CASSLTGRGSSPLHF.

The chain uses TRBV29-1 and TRBJ2-5; 7 bases are a match to TRBD1. CDR1 and CDR2 from the germline V gene are SQVTM and ANQGSEA. The CDR3 is made up of 13 amino acids. V lost 4 bases to trimming and J lost 5 bases; unmatched junction nucleotides: 7. CDR3 nucleotides: TGCAGCGTTGGAGGGGGCGCAGGGGAGACCCAGTACTTC. This codes for CSVGGGAGETQYF.

This clonotype came up many times. The J gene is TRBJ2-1, the V gene TRBV20-1, with 8 bases lining up with TRBD2. V shed 0 bases and J 0 bases; nucleotides not matched to a gene: 1. This CDR3 comprises 15 residues. Germline CDR1 is DFQATT and CDR2 is SNEGSKA (reference sequence). CDR3 DNA: TGCAGTGCTAGAGATAGCGGGGCCTCCTACAATGAGCAGTTCTTC. It translates to CSARDSGASYNEQFF.

CDR3 region: CASSPPGTAPYEQYF. The CDR3 DNA follows: TGTGCCAGCTCACCACCCGGGACAGCCCCCTACGAGCAGTACTTC. The chain carries TRBV18 and TRBJ2-7; 7 nucleotides line up with TRBD1. The trim removed 0 bases at V and 2 bases at J, leaving 4 bases unmatched. Looked up from germline, CDR1 is KGHSH and CDR2 is LQKENI. There are 15 residues in the CDR3.

This clonotype has ten or more counts. The chain recombines TRBV29-1 with TRBJ2-7; TRBD2 is a possible D gene (7 bases). Deletions cut 5 bases from V and 2 bases from J, with 19 bases between. Per germline, CDR1 SQVTM and CDR2 ANQGSEA. The CDR3 sequence is 15 residues long. CDR3 amino acids: CSVTLLGGPTYEQYF. The DNA of the CDR3 is TGCAGCGTTACACTCTTGGGGGGGCCTACCTACGAGCAGTACTTC.

Only a few counts were recorded for this clonotype. The chain has TRBV20-1 and TRBJ2-1; the D is unclear. CDR1 and CDR2 from the germline V gene are DFQATT and SNEGSKA (reference sequence). Trimming took 1 base from V and 4 from J, leaving 2 bases between them. The CDR3 has 11 amino acids. In DNA, the CDR3 is TGCAGTGCTAGAGTTTACAATGAGCAGTTCTTC. Translating it yields CSARVYNEQFF.

V and J are TRBV2 and TRBJ1-5; D uncertain. The CDR3 runs 14 residues. The germline V and J ends were trimmed by 2 bases and 7 bases, with 12 bases remaining between them. The germline CDR1 and CDR2 sequences are SNHLY and FYNNEI. The CDR3 reads CASSENAGSQPQHF. CDR3 coding DNA: TGTGCCAGCAGTGAAAACGCAGGATCCCAGCCCCAGCATTTT.